These T cell receptor beta chains were read from a single sample in a study of cytomegalovirus exposure and HLA in healthy donors. Sequencing used immunoSEQ multiplex PCR; TCRdb keeps in-frame clones, though not all of them. The sample has about 67,000 clones, 70% to 85% seen once; the top ten hold approximately 7.6%. Material for sequencing was PBMCs. These receptors were collected from a man in his fifties or sixties in good health and CMV-seropositive. CDR3s include the opening cysteine and the closing phenylalanine or tryptophan. D genes are given only for firm matches. Not all rows give a size; the values are once, few, many and, for expanded clones, a class.

>TRBV4-2|-|TRBD2|17|TRBJ2-3
TGTGCCAGCAGCCAAGATCTCGGGGGGGGGAGCACAGATACGCAGTATTTT
CASSQDLGGGSTDTQYF
>TRBV2|-|TRBD2|17|TRBJ2-3
TGTGCCAGCAGTGAAGCGCTAACGAGCGGGATTCCAGATACGCAGTATTTT
CASSEALTSGIPDTQYF
>TRBV19|-|-|15|TRBJ2-7
TGTGCCAGTAGTAATCCCGGGAGCGCCCCGCCCGAGCAGTACTTC
CASSNPGSAPPEQYF
>TRBV5-4|-|-|12|TRBJ2-7
TGTGCCAGCAGCTTGGGGCGAGGCGAGCAGTACTTC
CASSLGRGEQYF
>TRBV5-6|-|TRBD2|17|TRBJ2-3
TGTGCCAGCAGCTCCGGGACTAGCGGGATTTCCACAGATACGCAGTATTTT
CASSSGTSGISTDTQYF
>TRBV7-8|once|TRBD2|18|TRBJ2-3
TGTGCCAGCAGCCGTCAACCCTACAGAGCGGGAGTCACAGATACGCAGTATTTT
CASSRQPYRAGVTDTQYF
>TRBV6-1|-|-|11|TRBJ2-3
TGTGCCAGCTCTAGCCCAGATACGCAGTATTTT
CASSSPDTQYF
>TRBV19|-|TRBD2|16|TRBJ2-1
TGTGCCAGTAGTATAGGGGGGCTAGCGGGAGTAAATGAGCAGTTCTTC
CASSIGGLAGVNEQFF
>TRBV5-4|-|TRBD1|12|TRBJ1-2
TGTGCCAGCAGCCAGACAGGGGAAGGCTACACCTTC
CASSQTGEGYTF
>TRBV6-4|once|TRBD2|15|TRBJ2-3
TGTGCCAGCAGTGAAGAAGCGGGAGGTTCAGATACGCAGTATTTT
CASSEEAGGSDTQYF
>TRBV19|-|TRBD2|15|TRBJ2-1
TGTGCCAGTAGTATTACTAGCGGGAGTCCTGCTGAGCAGTTCTTC
CASSITSGSPAEQFF
>TRBV19|-|-|15|TRBJ1-2
TGTGCCAGTAGTATAGCTGCGACAGATTCCTATGGCTACACCTTC
CASSIAATDSYGYTF
>TRBV5-1|-|-|15|TRBJ1-2
TGCGCCAGCAGCTTGGGGGCAGATGGGGCCTATGGCTACACCTTC
CASSLGADGAYGYTF
>TRBV27|-|-|13|TRBJ1-1
TGTGCCAGCAGTTTAGGGCAGCACACTGAAGCTTTCTTT
CASSLGQHTEAFF
>TRBV11-2|-|-|14|TRBJ1-2
TGTGCCAGCAGCCAGGAGGTTTTAGCGTATGGCTACACCTTC
CASSQEVLAYGYTF
>TRBV11-2|few|-|15|TRBJ2-7
TGTGCCAGCAGCTTAGACAGGGGAGGGTTCTACGAGCAGTACTTC
CASSLDRGGFYEQYF
>TRBV28|-|-|13|TRBJ2-7
TGTGCCAGCAGGTCACAGGACAACTACGAGCAGTACTTC
CASRSQDNYEQYF
>TRBV6-6|-|TRBD1|15|TRBJ1-6
TGTGCCAGCAGCCTCGGACAGGGCTATAGGTCACCCCTCCACTTT
CASSLGQGYRSPLHF
>TRBV4-2|-|TRBD1|16|TRBJ1-5
TGTGCCAGCAGCCAAAAGTGGGGGACAGGGGGTCAGCCCCAGCATTTT
CASSQKWGTGGQPQHF
>TRBV10-1|-|-|15|TRBJ1-1
TGCGCCAGCAGTGAGTCGAGGGAACGGAACACTGAAGCTTTCTTT
CASSESRERNTEAFF
>TRBV2|-|-|13|TRBJ1-5
TGTGCCAGCAGTGGGACAGGCAATCAGCCCCAGCATTTT
CASSGTGNQPQHF
>TRBV5-6|-|TRBD1|14|TRBJ1-2
TGTGCCAGCAGCCTGGACAGGGGGCTGCATGGCTACACCTTC
CASSLDRGLHGYTF
>TRBV5-6|-|TRBD2|15|TRBJ2-1
TGTGCCAGCAGCGCCAGACTAGCGGGAGCGAATGAGCAGTTCTTC
CASSARLAGANEQFF
>TRBV5-1|-|TRBD1|16|TRBJ1-3
TGCGCCAGCAGAATGAGTACAGGGGACACTGGAAACACCATATATTTT
CASRMSTGDTGNTIYF
>TRBV18|once|-|17|TRBJ2-6
TGTGCCAGCTCACCACCACGAGGTTCCTCTGGGGCCAACGTCCTGACTTTC
CASSPPRGSSGANVLTF
>TRBV6-5|-|-|15|TRBJ1-1
TGTGCCAGCAGCCCAAATTTACAGGGCGGCACTGAAGCTTTCTTT
CASSPNLQGGTEAFF
>TRBV4-1|once|TRBD1|14|TRBJ1-6
TGCGCCAGCAGCCCCGGGACAGGTAATTCACCCCTCCACTTT
CASSPGTGNSPLHF
>TRBV7-6|-|-|14|TRBJ1-1
TGTGCCAGCAGCCCCGCGGGAGGGTTCACTGAAGCTTTCTTT
CASSPAGGFTEAFF
>TRBV9|-|TRBD1|14|TRBJ1-2
TGTGCCAGCAGCTGGATCGACAGGGGAGTCGGCTACACCTTC
CASSWIDRGVGYTF
>TRBV19|once|-|16|TRBJ2-2
TGTGCCAGTAGTATGAGTTTGACACGAAACACCGGGGAGCTGTTTTTT
CASSMSLTRNTGELFF
>TRBV4-1|-|-|15|TRBJ1-1
TGCGCCAGCAGCCAAGTTGGCACGTTAAATACTGAAGCTTTCTTT
CASSQVGTLNTEAFF
>TRBV5-4|once|-|14|TRBJ2-1
TGTGCCAGCAGCTTAGTGGCAGGGGACAATGAGCAGTTCTTC
CASSLVAGDNEQFF
>TRBV6-6|-|TRBD1|14|TRBJ2-7
TGTGCCAGCAGTTACGACGGACAGGGCGGCGAGCAGTACTTC
CASSYDGQGGEQYF
>TRBV19|-|TRBD2|17|TRBJ2-4
TGTGCCAGTAGTCCGACTGCCGGGACTAGCGGGAGGGACATTCAGTACTTC
CASSPTAGTSGRDIQYF
>TRBV9|-|-|16|TRBJ2-1
TGTGCCAGCAGCTCCCCTCATACTCCACGCTACAATGAGCAGTTCTTC
CASSSPHTPRYNEQFF
>TRBV19|once|TRBD1|17|TRBJ1-2
TGTGCCAGTACCCCAGGGGGGCCCTTACGAGAGAACTATGGCTACACCTTC
CASTPGGPLRENYGYTF
>TRBV7-8|-|TRBD2|19|TRBJ2-2
TGTGCCAGCAGCAACCGGACTAGCGGGAGAATATTGAACACCGGGGAGCTGTTTTTT
CASSNRTSGRILNTGELFF
>TRBV11-3|-|TRBD1|17|TRBJ1-2
TGTGCCAGCAGCCCCGGACAGGGGGCGCAGGATACCTATGGCTACACCTTC
CASSPGQGAQDTYGYTF
>TRBV6-6|-|-|14|TRBJ1-1
TGTGCCAGCAGAGTCGGGGGGGCGAGGACTGAAGCTTTCTTT
CASRVGGARTEAFF
>TRBV9|few|-|14|TRBJ1-2
TGTGCCAGCAGCGGACTTGGGGGGGGACGTGGCTACACCTTC
CASSGLGGGRGYTF
>TRBV9|-|TRBD2|15|TRBJ2-7
TGTGCCAGCAGCGTTAACCCGCGGGAGTCGAGCGAGCAGTACTTC
CASSVNPRESSEQYF
>TRBV7-9|-|TRBD1|14|TRBJ2-3
TGTGCCAGCAGCTTGGGGACAGGTGGAGATACGCAGTATTTT
CASSLGTGGDTQYF
>TRBV4-1|few|TRBD1|16|TRBJ2-2
TGCGCCAGCAGCTTAATTGCGGGACAGGGAGTTCGGGAGCTGTTTTTT
CASSLIAGQGVRELFF
>TRBV27|-|-|16|TRBJ1-1
TGTGCCAGCAGGCCCGGATTTGGGCCGACGAACACTGAAGCTTTCTTT
CASRPGFGPTNTEAFF
>TRBV29-1|-|-|12|TRBJ2-1
TGCAGCGTTTCGGGACTCTTCAATGAGCAGTTCTTC
CSVSGLFNEQFF
>TRBV7-9|few|-|17|TRBJ1-2
TGTTCCAGCAGCCCCCGGGGGGGGGAAAAGCACAACTATGGCTACACCTTC
CSSSPRGGEKHNYGYTF
>TRBV6-5|-|-|11|TRBJ1-2
TGTGCCAGCAGTTCCACCCGGGGCTACACCTTC
CASSSTRGYTF
>TRBV5-1|few|TRBD2|16|TRBJ2-3
TGCGCCAGCAGCTTGCCGGTAGCGGGGCGCACAGATACGCAGTATTTT
CASSLPVAGRTDTQYF
>TRBV2|-|TRBD1|13|TRBJ2-7
TGTGCCAGCGATGGACAGGGGGCCTACGAGCAGTACTTC
CASDGQGAYEQYF
>TRBV12-5|-|TRBD2|13|TRBJ2-5
TGTGCTAGTGGAAGAAGCGGGGAAGGGACCCAGTACTTC
CASGRSGEGTQYF
>TRBV10-3|-|-|15|TRBJ2-7
TGTGCCATCAGTGATCCTACGCGAGACCGGGATGAGCAGTACTTC
CAISDPTRDRDEQYF
>TRBV4-1|-|-|12|TRBJ2-1
TGCGCCAGCAGCCAAGACCGGAGTGAGCAGTTCTTC
CASSQDRSEQFF
>TRBV5-4|-|TRBD1|17|TRBJ2-1
TGTGCCAGCAGCTTGGGGCGTCCGGGACAGGGGAACAATGAGCAGTTCTTC
CASSLGRPGQGNNEQFF
>TRBV10-2|-|-|16|TRBJ2-2
TGCGCCAGCAGTGAGTCGATTCGCGGGAACACCGGGGAGCTGTTTTTT
CASSESIRGNTGELFF
>TRBV6-1|-|-|14|TRBJ2-7
TGTGCCACCTGGCAGGGGATTAGCTCCTACGAGCAGTACTTC
CATWQGISSYEQYF
>TRBV4-2|few|TRBD1|15|TRBJ2-2
TGTGCCAGCAGCCAAAGGACAGGGGTCACCGGGGAGCTGTTTTTT
CASSQRTGVTGELFF
>TRBV10-1|-|TRBD2|14|TRBJ2-7
TGCGCCAGCAGTGAAGGCGGGAGAGGTTACGAGCAGTACTTC
CASSEGGRGYEQYF